One and the same sample provided the 11 T cell receptor beta chains below, sequenced in a study of OX40 agonist ivuxolimab in advanced cancers. The table came from immunoSEQ multiplex PCR; TCRdb's copy has only in-frame clones and leaves some out. In the table there are 15,000 to 20,000 clones, 70% to 90% of which are singletons. Source: CD4+ or CD8+ T cells sorted from blood, taken in a trial of the OX40 agonist ivuxolimab. The receptor source for this set is an adult with an advanced solid tumor such as melanoma, head and neck, liver or kidney cancer.

This clone was detected a few times. The rearrangement joins TRBV4-2 to TRBJ2-7; D is possibly TRBD2 (7 bases). The germline gives CDR1 LGHNA, CDR2 YNFKEQ. This CDR3 spans 13 amino acids. Trimming left V 1 base short and J 5 bases short, with 9 bases between. The CDR3 bases are TGTGCCAGCAGCCAAGGCGGGGGCGACGAGCAGTACTTC. Translating it yields CASSQGGGDEQYF.

In this sample, this clone turned up a few times. The chain joins TRBV7-2 to TRBJ1-6; D is unresolved. Trimming left V 3 bases short and J 11 bases short, with 8 bases between. This CDR3 has 12 residues. Germline-derived CDR1 and CDR2 are SGHTA and FQGNSA. CDR3 in DNA: TGTGCCAGCAGCTTCGGGATCCCACCCCTCCACTTT. Protein product: CASSFGIPPLHF.

The chain joins TRBV4-1 to TRBJ2-7; 10 nucleotides agree with TRBD1. CDR1 is MGHRA and CDR2 is YSYEKL in the germline V gene. Germline trimming cut 0 bases from V and 2 bases from J; bases unmatched to any gene: 1. This CDR3 region has 15 residues. CDR3 sequence (DNA): TGCGCCAGCAGCCAAGAAGGGACAGGGGCCTACGAGCAGTACTTC. Translation: CASSQEGTGAYEQYF.

This chain joins TRBV28 and TRBJ1-5; D unclear. V was pared by 2 bases and J by 3 bases, with 8 bases between. The CDR3 runs to 14 residues. Germline CDR1 MDHEN, CDR2 SYDVKM. CDR3 DNA: TGTGCCAGCAGTTTACGGTCTCTCAATCAGCCCCAGCATTTT. Translation gives CASSLRSLNQPQHF.

V usage is TRBV18 and J usage is TRBJ2-1; D perhaps matches TRBD1 (6 bases). The CDR3 runs to 16 residues. V was cut by 0 bases and J by 0 bases, with 9 bases left in between. Looked up from germline, CDR1 is KGHSH and CDR2 is LQKENI. CDR3: CASSPPGQSSYNEQFF. As DNA, the CDR3 is TGTGCCAGCTCACCACCGGGACAAAGCTCCTACAATGAGCAGTTCTTC. Filled out from reference TRBV18 and TRBJ2-1, the complete variable domain reads NAGVMQNPRHLVRRRGQEARLRCSPMKGHSHVYWYRQLPEEGLKFMVYLQKENIIDESGMPKERFSAEFPKEGPSILRIQQVVRGDSAAYFCASSPPGQSSYNEQFFGPGTRLTVL.

The genes are TRBV28 and TRBJ2-3; D may be TRBD1 (6 bases). The CDR3 is 14 amino acids. Trimming removed 5 bases from V and 3 bases from J, with 12 bases in between. CDR1 is MDHEN and CDR2 is SYDVKM in the germline V gene. CDR3 nucleotides: TGTGCCAGCAGTGGGACAAGCTATACAGATACGCAGTATTTT. Residues: CASSGTSYTDTQYF. Full variable domain (missing parts from reference TRBV28 and TRBJ2-3): DVKVTQSSRYLVKRTGEKVFLECVQDMDHENMFWYRQDPGLGLRLIYFSYDVKMKEKGDIPEGYSVSREKKERFSLILESASTNQTSMYLCASSGTSYTDTQYFGPGTRLTVL.

The chain employs TRBV6-1 and TRBJ2-4, with D unresolved. The ends were cut back, 2 bases at V and 5 bases at J, with 10 bases in the middle. The CDR3 spans 14 residues. CDR1 is MNHNS and CDR2 is SASEGT in the germline V gene. The CDR3 coding sequence is TGTGCCAGCAGTGAACTAGGTTTCGAAAACATTCAGTACTTC. This codes for CASSELGFENIQYF.

This rearrangement joins TRBV27 to TRBJ2-5; no definite D call. Germline CDR1 is MNHEY and CDR2 is SMNVEV (reference sequence). CDR3 length: 13 residues. V shed 6 bases and J shed 0 bases, with 8 bases lying between them. The CDR3 reads CASRDANQETQYF. The CDR3 DNA reads TGTGCCAGCAGGGACGCCAACCAAGAGACCCAGTACTTC.

In its sample, this clone was seen a few times. The chain employs TRBV11-2 and TRBJ1-6; 7 nucleotides align to TRBD1. J was trimmed by 6 bases and V by 5 bases; bases with no gene match: 13. The CDR3 totals 17 residues. The germline CDR1 and CDR2 sequences are SGHAT and FQNNGV. The CDR3 DNA follows: TGTGCCAGCAGCACCCATGACAGGGAGGGAAGTAATTCACCCCTCCACTTT. Protein: CASSTHDREGSNSPLHF.

Only a few counts were recorded for this clone. The chain employs TRBV5-5 and TRBJ2-1, with D perhaps TRBD1 (6 bases). Trimming pared 0 bases from V and 4 bases from J, leaving 11 bases between. CDR3 length equals 15 residues. Germline CDR1 SGHKS, CDR2 YYEKEE (reference sequence). In DNA, the CDR3 is TGTGCCAGCAGCTTGGAGACAGGCAAATACAATGAGCAGTTCTTC. This translates into CASSLETGKYNEQFF.

The chain uses TRBV7-3 and TRBJ2-3, with 9 bases fitting TRBD2. Losses at the gene ends were 0 bases for V and 4 bases for J; bases not matched to a gene: 5. CDR3 size: 16 residues. Germline V gene data show CDR1 as SGHTA and CDR2 as FQGTGA. CDR3 bases: TGTGCCAGCAGCTTAACGGGCGGGAGGGCCCCAGATACGCAGTATTTT. Translating it yields CASSLTGGRAPDTQYF.